This passage covers 14 T cell receptor beta chains from one sample sequenced in a study of shared clonotypes between healthy human individuals. Profiled with immunoSEQ multiplex PCR; TCRdb holds only in-frame clones, not every one. The sample includes a few million clones, about 90% of them seen just once. Sequenced sample: naive CD4+ T cells from PBMCs. Subset given: CD45RA+ positively selected. All receptors come from a young man in good health. Some clones in this sample may be carry-over from other donors' samples.

The chain carries TRBV2 and TRBJ1-1; D unresolved. Deletions cut 6 bases from V and 1 base from J, with 9 bases between. Per germline, CDR1 SNHLY and CDR2 FYNNEI. CDR3 length equals 13 residues. The DNA for the CDR3 is TGTGCCAGCAGGTCGCAGGCGAACACTGAAGCTTTCTTT. This encodes CASRSQANTEAFF.

V and J are TRBV6-5 and TRBJ2-7, with 9 positions matching TRBD2. The CDR3 runs 14 residues. In germline, CDR1 is MNHEY, CDR2 SVGAGI. Trimming at V came to 5 bases and at J to 2 bases, leaving 4 bases not matched to a gene. The CDR3 loop is CASSRTSVTYEQYF. The CDR3 region has the DNA TGTGCCAGCAGTCGGACTAGCGTGACCTACGAGCAGTACTTC.

The J gene is TRBJ1-1, the V gene TRBV7-9; D is uncertain. Per the germline V gene, CDR1 is SEHNR and CDR2 is FQNEAQ (reference sequence). V was cut by 0 bases and J by 4 bases, with 9 bases left in between. This CDR3 has 14 residues. The CDR3 loop reads CASSLAGPFTEAFF. The CDR3 coding sequence is TGTGCCAGCAGCTTAGCGGGCCCTTTCACTGAAGCTTTCTTT.

V usage is TRBV7-2 and J usage is TRBJ2-3, with 8 bases identical to TRBD1. CDR3 size: 14 residues. Germline V lookup: CDR1 SGHTA, CDR2 FQGNSA. The V and J ends lost 6 bases and 1 base, in that order; junction bases with no gene match: 3. CDR3 residues: CASRTTGGTDTQYF. In nucleotides, the CDR3 is TGTGCCAGCAGAACGACAGGGGGCACAGATACGCAGTATTTT.

This chain uses TRBV7-2 with TRBJ2-1; D remains ambiguous. Germline V CDR1 and CDR2: SGHTA, FQGNSA. V was clipped by 0 bases and J by 13 bases, with 16 bases between them. CDR3 length: 14 residues. The CDR3 here is CASSLARDPWAQFF. For the CDR3, the DNA is TGTGCCAGCAGCTTAGCGCGAGACCCTTGGGCCCAGTTCTTC. Full variable domain (rest looked up from reference TRBV7-2 and TRBJ2-1): GAGVSQSPSNKVTEKGKDVELRCDPISGHTALYWYRQSLGQGLEFLIYFQGNSAPDKSGLPSDRFSAERTGGSVSTLTIQRTQQEDSAVYLCASSLARDPWAQFFGPGTRLTVL.

The genes are TRBV7-2 and TRBJ2-7; 7 nucleotides match TRBD2. There are 15 residues in the CDR3. Germline CDR1 SGHTA, CDR2 FQGNSA. With V trimmed by 5 bases and J by 0 bases, 7 bases remained unmatched. The CDR3 loop is CASSKDSGPSYEQYF. CDR3 in DNA: TGTGCCAGCAGCAAAGATAGCGGGCCCTCCTACGAGCAGTACTTC.

The chain employs TRBV7-9 and TRBJ2-2; 9 positions agree with TRBD1. CDR1 SEHNR and CDR2 FQNEAQ come from the germline V gene (reference sequence). With 5 bases clipped from V and 0 bases from J, the junction kept 10 bases outside the gene matches. CDR3 size: 18 residues. DNA for the CDR3: TGTGCCAGCAGCCCCCCCCGAGGACAGGGGTCGAACACCGGGGAGCTGTTTTTT. Encoded protein: CASSPPRGQGSNTGELFF.

J is TRBJ2-7 and V is TRBV7-3, with 11 nucleotides matching TRBD2. Germline trimming cut 1 base from V and 4 bases from J; bases unmatched to any gene: 6. CDR1 is SGHTA and CDR2 is FQGTGA in the germline V gene. This CDR3 contains 16 residues. This chain's CDR3 is CASSLKCTSGRYEQYF. The CDR3 DNA reads TGTGCCAGCAGCTTAAAGTGTACTAGCGGGAGATACGAGCAGTACTTC.

The rearrangement uses TRBV7-6 and TRBJ2-3; tentatively, D is TRBD2 (6 bases). V lost 5 bases and J lost 5, with 20 bases in between. Germline values: CDR1 SGHVS, CDR2 FNYEAQ. The CDR3 has 16 residues. CDR3 bases: TGTGCCAGCAGCCCCGGACTATCACGACGGATAGATACGCAGTATTTT. As protein: CASSPGLSRRIDTQYF.

The chain joins TRBV30 to TRBJ2-5; D is unclear. V was cut by 8 bases and J by 1 base, with 11 bases left in between. CDR3 size: 12 residues. Germline V gene data show CDR1 as GTSNPN and CDR2 as SVGIG (reference sequence). This chain's CDR3 is CARSESQETQYF. CDR3 nucleotide sequence: TGTGCCCGCTCGGAGAGCCAAGAGACCCAGTACTTC.

The rearrangement links TRBV6-6 to TRBJ2-3; 7 bases align to TRBD1. The CDR3 covers 13 residues. With 8 bases clipped from V and 5 bases from J, the junction kept 7 bases outside the gene matches. CDR1 is MNHNY and CDR2 is SVGAGI in the germline V gene (reference sequence). CDR3 sequence reads: CASLGGAGDTQYF. The CDR3 coding sequence is TGTGCCAGCTTAGGGGGCGCAGGAGATACGCAGTATTTT.

The J gene is TRBJ1-2, the V gene TRBV28; D is perhaps TRBD1 (5 bases). The germline V gene encodes CDR1 MDHEN and CDR2 SYDVKM. This CDR3 contains 11 residues. V was trimmed by 11 bases and J by 1 base, leaving 8 bases between them. The CDR3 reads CAGTDNYGYTF. DNA for the CDR3: TGTGCCGGGACCGATAACTATGGCTACACCTTC.

The chain recombines TRBV27 with TRBJ1-4, with D unclear. CDR1 is MNHEY, CDR2 SMNVEV, per germline (reference sequence). Deletions cut 2 bases from V and 0 bases from J, with 7 bases between. CDR3 length: 15 amino acids. The CDR3 DNA sequence: TGTGCCAGCAGTTTAAGAGCGTCAACTAATGAAAAACTGTTTTTT. Protein product: CASSLRASTNEKLFF.

A remark on this clone: Other DNA sequences in the same sample also yield this CDR3. The chain couples TRBV5-1 to TRBJ1-1; tentatively, D is TRBD1 (6 bases). V was shortened by 3 bases and J by 2 bases, with 11 bases between the two germline ends. Germline values: CDR1 SGHRS, CDR2 YFSETQ. CDR3 length: 14 residues. The CDR3 nucleotides are TGCGCCAGCAGCTCGGACAGAGCAAACACTGAAGCTTTCTTT. It specifies CASSSDRANTEAFF. The complete variable domain, with remaining parts taken from reference TRBV5-1 and TRBJ1-1, reads KAGVTQTPRYLIKTRGQQVTLSCSPISGHRSVSWYQQTPGQGLQFLFEYFSETQRNKGNFPGRFSGRQFSNSRSEMNVSTLELGDSALYLCASSSDRANTEAFFGQGTRLTVV.